Following are 26 T cell receptor beta chains from one sample sequenced in a study of glioma-infiltrating T cells. Using RNA template, CDR3s of TCR alpha and beta were amplified with iRepertoire arm-PCR. TCRdb fed the multiplex PCR reads into MiXCR, producing one record per CDR3 protein. The table includes tens of thousands of distinct CDR3 sequences, approximately 39% detected once. The sample taken for sequencing was glioma tissue, nonneoplastic brain tissue, or PBMCs (not recorded which). The receptor set was obtained from a human donor with low-grade glioma or glioblastoma, undergoing nonglioma brain surgery, or in good health (not recorded which).

At least ten counts were recorded for this clonotype. This sequence joins TRBV18 and TRBJ1-1; D gene ambiguous. CDR1 is KGHSH and CDR2 is LQKENI in the germline V gene. This CDR3 comprises 11 residues. V was clipped by 3 bases and J by 4 bases, with 3 bases between them. In DNA form, the CDR3 reads TGTGCCAGCTCACCCGCCACTGAAGCTTTCTTT. Protein product: CASSPATEAFF.

This clonotype was observed once. This may come from a read error, since a much larger clone is one base off. The J gene is TRBJ2-6, the V gene TRBV4-2; D gene ambiguous. Per the germline V gene, CDR1 is LGHNA and CDR2 is YNFKEQ. V was shortened by 4 bases and J by 0 bases, with 7 bases between the two germline ends. The CDR3 consists of 15 residues. The chain's CDR3 is CASSRESSGANVLTF. CDR3 DNA sequence: TGTGCCAGCAGCCGAGAGAGCTCTGGGGCCAACGTCCTGACTTTC.

At least ten counts were recorded for this clonotype. CDR3 coding DNA: TGTGCCAGCTCACCCCTAGGCTTTGGCACTGAAGCTTTCTTT. Protein sequence: CASSPLGFGTEAFF. V and J are TRBV18 and TRBJ1-1, with no clear D. The V gene's germline CDR1 is KGHSH and CDR2 LQKENI. The V end was cut by 3 bases, the J end by 4 bases, with 12 bases between. The CDR3 has 14 amino acids.

This clonotype was recorded only once. A much larger clone differs by one base, so this may be a read error. The genes are TRBV3-1 and TRBJ1-3; D unclear. This CDR3 is 14 amino acids long. The germline V gene encodes CDR1 LGHDT and CDR2 YNNKEL (reference sequence). The CDR3 DNA reads as TGTTCCAGCAGCCCCGGAAGTGGGGGAAACACCATATATTTT. It encodes CSSSPGSGGNTIYF.

Comments on this clonotype: Without the conserved terminal phenylalanine or tryptophan, this CDR3 likely stems from a read error. This chain links TRBV18 with TRBJ1-1; a weak D match, TRBD1 (6 bases). Germline CDR1 and CDR2: KGHSH and LQKENI. This CDR3 region has 12 residues. CDR3 in amino acids: CASSQGNTKAFS. CDR3 nucleotides: TGTGCCAGCTCGCAGGGGAACACTAAAGCTTTCTCT.

This clonotype was recorded at least ten times. The V and J genes are TRBV29-1 and TRBJ1-2, with 10 nucleotides matching TRBD1. CDR1 and CDR2 (germline): SQVTM, ANQGSEA. This CDR3 contains 12 residues. Losses at the gene ends were 7 bases for V and 4 bases for J; bases not matched to a gene: 3. As DNA, the CDR3 is TGCAGCGGGGGACAGGGGAGCTATGGCTACACCTTC. It yields the protein CSGGQGSYGYTF.

With regard to this clonotype: A much larger clone differs by one base, so this may be a read error. The chain has TRBV12-3 or TRBV12-4 and TRBJ2-3; 9 bases agree with TRBD2. There are 15 residues in the CDR3. V was pared by 1 base and J by 5 bases, with 4 bases of the junction left unmatched. CDR3 in DNA: TGTGCCAGCAGTTTAGGCGGGGGGGCCGTAGATACGCAGTATTTT. It yields the protein CASSLGGGAVDTQYF.

This clonotype was counted a few times. J is TRBJ2-2 and V is TRBV13, with unresolved D. The V end was cut by 2 bases, the J end by 1 base, with 11 bases between. The length of the CDR3 is 16 residues. Per germline, CDR1 PRHDT and CDR2 FYEKMQ (reference sequence). The CDR3 region is CASSLSGLVNTGELFF. The CDR3 DNA reads TGTGCCAGCAGCTTATCAGGCTTGGTGAACACCGGGGAGCTGTTTTTT.

This chain joins TRBV6-2 or TRBV6-3 and TRBJ2-7, with D perhaps matching TRBD2 (12 bases). This CDR3 contains 18 residues. CDR1 and CDR2 from the germline V gene are MNHEY and SVGEGT. Trimming took 0 bases from V and 5 from J, leaving 23 bases between them. The CDR3 DNA reads TGTGCCAGCAGTTACTCAGGACTAGCGGGACAGGGGGGCCACGAGCAGTACTTC. This sequence encodes CASSYSGLAGQGGHEQYF.

This clonotype was counted once. The chain links TRBV20-1 to TRBJ2-7; tentative D call: TRBD2 (6 bases). The V gene lost 6 bases and the J gene lost 5 bases, with 17 bases spanning the gap. This CDR3 comprises 13 residues. Per the germline V gene, CDR1 is DFQATT and CDR2 is SNEGSKA (reference sequence). The DNA for the CDR3 is TGCAGTGCGACGGGACTTAGCAGCCACGAGCAGTACTTC. It yields the protein CSATGLSSHEQYF.

This clonotype was observed many times. The chain has TRBV7-6 and TRBJ2-3; tentatively, D is TRBD1 (5 bases). The CDR3 runs 14 residues. Deletions cut 2 bases from V and 3 bases from J, with 9 bases between. Germline assignment: CDR1 SGHVS and CDR2 FNYEAQ. CDR3: CASSLRAGTDTQYF. The DNA of the CDR3 is TGTGCCAGCAGCTTAAGAGCAGGGACAGATACGCAGTATTTT.

This clonotype was found many times. The J gene is TRBJ2-1, the V gene TRBV20-1, with 9 nucleotides matching TRBD2. This CDR3 spans 14 amino acids. Germline CDR1 DFQATT, CDR2 SNEGSKA (reference sequence). Trimming at V came to 0 bases and at J to 10 bases, leaving 7 bases not matched to a gene. CDR3 in DNA: TGCAGTGCTAGAGATCGAGGGACTAGCTTAGAGCAGTTCTTC. It translates to CSARDRGTSLEQFF.

This clonotype is a singleton in its sample. A read error may be the cause here, since a much bigger clone is one base away. The V gene is TRBV5-1, the J gene TRBJ2-3; D is perhaps TRBD1 (5 bases). Germline V gene sequence: CDR1 SGHRS, CDR2 YFSETQ. The length of the CDR3 is 14 residues. CDR3 protein: CASSPEPSTGTQYF. The CDR3 bases are TGCGCCAGCAGCCCCGAGCCGAGCACAGGTACGCAGTATTTT.

This clonotype appeared many times. The CDR3 loop reads CASSYDQGRPETQYF. In DNA, the CDR3 is TGTGCCAGCAGTTACGATCAGGGACGGCCGGAGACCCAGTACTTC. V is TRBV6-6 and J is TRBJ2-5, with D perhaps TRBD1 or TRBD2 (5 bases each). Germline V lookup: CDR1 MNHNY, CDR2 SVGAGI (reference sequence). The CDR3 length is 15 residues. Trimming took 2 bases from V and 5 from J, leaving 15 bases between them.

This chain connects TRBV6-1 to TRBJ2-7; maybe TRBD1 (6 bases). The CDR3 spans 13 residues. V was cut by 6 bases and J by 2 bases, with 11 bases left in between. Germline V CDR1 and CDR2: MNHNS, SASEGT. The CDR3 DNA is TGTGCCAGCAGGGCAGGACAGACCTACGAGCAGTACTTC. Amino acid sequence: CASRAGQTYEQYF.

Concerning this clonotype itself: The conserved final phenylalanine or tryptophan is absent from the CDR3, which likely points to a read error. The J gene is TRBJ1-5, the V gene TRBV6-2 or TRBV6-3; D gene uncertain. This CDR3 region has 20 residues. Germline V gives CDR1 MNHEY, CDR2 SVGEGT. The CDR3 is CASSYETRLASPLYGQPQHS. DNA for the CDR3: TGTGCTAGCAGTTACGAGACGAGACTGGCCTCACCCCTCTACGGTCAGCCCCAGCATTCT.

Notes on this clonotype: One end of the junction varies from germline; a read error may be responsible. The rearrangement uses TRBV27 and TRBJ1-1, with a tentative D call TRBD1 (5 bases). This CDR3 comprises 14 residues. From germline, CDR1 is MNHEY and CDR2 SMNVEV (reference sequence). This CDR3 is CASRTTATNTESFF. CDR3 bases: TGTGCCAGCAGGACGACAGCTACGAACACTGAATCTTTCTTT.

For this clonotype: This CDR3 fails to terminate in the conserved phenylalanine or tryptophan, so it likely reflects a read error. The gene calls are TRBV7-6 and TRBJ2-3, with D perhaps matching TRBD1 or TRBD2 (5 bases each). This CDR3 contains 15 residues. Deletions cut 1 base from V and 4 bases from J, with 12 bases between. Germline CDR1 reads SGHVS; CDR2 reads FNYEAQ. CDR3 sequence: CASSLEPGSADTQYL. In DNA, the CDR3 is TGTGCCAGCAGCTTAGAACCAGGGAGCGCAGATACGCAGTATTTA.

A remark on this clonotype: This could be a read error, since a much larger clone is one nucleotide away. V gene TRBV10-3 combines with J gene TRBJ2-1, with a tentative D call TRBD1 (6 bases). From germline, CDR1 is ENHRY and CDR2 SYGVKD. The CDR3 sequence is 16 residues long. CDR3 region: CAIQETDRLIYNKQFF. CDR3 DNA sequence: TGTGCCATCCAAGAGACCGACAGGTTAATCTACAATAAGCAGTTCTTC.

A remark on this clonotype: Since a much larger clone is just one base distant, this may be a read error. In this CDR3 the conserved last residue, phenylalanine or tryptophan, is missing, so a read error is likely. The chain joins TRBV5-4 to TRBJ2-7; TRBD1 matches at 8 bases. The CDR3 is 14 amino acids. V lost 4 bases to trimming and J lost 2 bases; unmatched junction nucleotides: 5. In germline, CDR1 is SGHNT, CDR2 YYREEE (reference sequence). The CDR3 sequence: CASSKQGGTYEQYS. CDR3 bases: TGTGCCAGCAGCAAACAGGGGGGCACCTACGAGCAGTACTCC.

Remarks on this clonotype: Being one base from a much bigger clone, this may be a read error. J is TRBJ2-5 and V is TRBV11-2; D unclear. With 4 bases removed from V and 5 bases from J, the gap between germline ends came to 17 bases. The CDR3 consists of 15 residues. CDR1 and CDR2 from the germline V gene are SGHAT and FQNNGV. The CDR3 loop reads CASSSVYGSKETQYF. The CDR3 nucleotides read TGTGCCAGCAGCTCAGTCTACGGCTCCAAGGAGACCCAGTACTTC.

Comment on this clonotype: A much larger clone differs from this one at a single base, so this may be a read error. V is TRBV19 and J is TRBJ1-5; 12 bases match TRBD1. From germline, CDR1 is LNHDA and CDR2 SQIVND (reference sequence). The CDR3 loop spans 17 amino acids. CDR3 DNA: TGTGCCAGTAGTCCCGGGACAGGGGGCGAGAGCAGTCAGCCCCATCATTTT. Translating gives CASSPGTGGESSQPHHF.

The V and J genes are TRBV6-2 or TRBV6-3 and TRBJ2-2, with 7 bases matching TRBD2. The CDR3 is made up of 14 amino acids. Germline V CDR1 and CDR2: MNHEY, SVGEGT. V was clipped by 10 bases and J by 0 bases; unmatched bases: 5. CDR3 coding DNA: TGTGCCACCGGACTAGATCCGAACACCGGGGAGCTGTTTTTT. Amino acids: CATGLDPNTGELFF.

Ten or more counts support this clonotype. The CDR3 loop is CASSYSGLAGSSYNEQFF. For the CDR3, the DNA is TGTGCCAGCAGTTACTCGGGACTAGCGGGGAGCTCTTACAATGAGCAGTTCTTC. The chain uses TRBV6-5 and TRBJ2-1; 13 nucleotides match TRBD2. V was clipped by 0 bases and J by 4 bases; unmatched bases: 6. This CDR3 comprises 18 residues. Germline V gene sequence: CDR1 MNHEY, CDR2 SVGAGI.

In the case of this clonotype: The conserved final phenylalanine or tryptophan is absent from the CDR3, which likely points to a read error. This chain links TRBV4-1 with TRBJ2-7; D unclear. The CDR3 spans 14 residues. V was shortened by 6 bases and J by 2 bases, with 14 bases between the two germline ends. Germline V gives CDR1 MGHRA, CDR2 YSYEKL. Here the CDR3 reads CASSYGPVPYEQYY. The CDR3 DNA reads as TGCGCCAGCAGTTACGGGCCTGTCCCCTACGAGCAGTACTAC.

This clonotype was recorded once. The junction departs from the called germline gene at one end, perhaps through a read error. The chain links TRBV6-5 to TRBJ1-2; 8 bases map to TRBD1. Germline V gene sequence: CDR1 MNHEY, CDR2 SVGAGI. The CDR3 runs to 13 residues. CDR3 residues: CASGRTGIDGHTF. The CDR3 nucleotides are TGTGCCAGCGGCCGGACAGGGATCGATGGCCACACCTTC.